This record looks at one T cell receptor beta chain sequence and its context. Its antigen is not identified. The data were taken from a study of Ad26.COV2.S vaccination and SARS-CoV-2 variants. Treatment given: about 20 received Ad26.COV2.S at low or high dose, single or two shots; roughly five received placebo; per-sample allocation not given. Samples were taken on day 63 after the first vaccine or placebo injection. Study observations and caveats: Placebo recipients showed lower spike-specific TCR breadth than vaccinees.

Looked up from germline, CDR1 is LGHDT and CDR2 is YNNKEL (reference sequence). The CDR3 has 15 residues. V was pared by 1 base and J by 9 bases, with 18 bases between. Profiled with immunoSEQ multiplex PCR; TCRdb holds only in-frame clones, not every one. The data contain 350,000 to 600,000 clones, 89% of them seen just once; the ten biggest clones take up over 1.5%. Sample: peripheral blood, taken in a trial of Ad26.COV2.S vaccine versus placebo. The source of this sequence is a person aged 18 to 65 who received the Ad26.COV2.S COVID-19 vaccine or a placebo. The gene calls are TRBV3-1 (or the pseudogene TRBV3-2) and TRBJ2-5; possibly TRBD1 or TRBD2 for D (5 bases each). For the CDR3, the DNA is TGTGCCAGCAGCCAAGCTGGGGGTCCAAGTGGGGCCCAGTACTTC. Its translation is CASSQAGGPSGAQYF.